This TCR beta chain derives from a study of post-analysis software for immune sequencing data. Notes on this clonotype: Its antigen is unknown.

Included in the TCR beta cDNA libraries were unique molecular identifiers. TCRdb itself ran the PCR reads through MiXCR, one entry per CDR3 protein. There are about 200,000 distinct CDR3 sequences in the sample; 29% occur only once, and approximately 3.6% lies in the top ten. The ends lost 5 bases at V and 7 bases at J; junction bases unmatched: 8. Germline V lookup: CDR1 SEHNR, CDR2 FQNEAQ (reference sequence). The CDR3 length is 15 residues. Study results and caveats: Roughly 5 TRBV segments (TRBV5-6, TRBV5-1 and TRBV20-1 among them) occurred more frequently in patients than in controls.

The V call is TRBV7-9, the J call TRBJ1-6, with 7 bases lining up with TRBD1. This clonotype originated in a girl aged 2-17 years with multiple sclerosis. The specimen sequenced was blood. The CDR3 sequence: CASSAPGQRNSPLHF. The CDR3 nucleotides are TGTGCCAGCAGCGCACCGGGACAGAGAAATTCACCCCTCCACTTT.